This entry lists 31 T cell receptor beta chains sequenced from one sample in a study of response to subunit inactivated influenza vaccine. TCRdb reanalysed the RT-PCR reads using MiXCR and keeps one entry per CDR3 protein. The table includes 500,000 to 600,000 distinct CDR3 sequences, roughly 12% detected once. This material consisted of PBMCs from blood, taken on the day of vaccination. The receptors come from a man aged 50-59 years who received an inactivated influenza vaccine.

The rearrangement uses TRBV3-1 and TRBJ1-6, with D possibly matching TRBD1 (5 bases). V lost 5 bases to trimming and J lost 9 bases, with 11 bases between them. The CDR3 is 13 amino acids. Germline V gene data show CDR1 as LGHDT and CDR2 as YNNKEL (reference sequence). The CDR3 protein is CASSLGDLSPLHF. In nucleotides, the CDR3 is TGTGCCAGCAGCTTGGGGGACCTTTCACCCCTCCACTTT.

The CDR3 bases are TGCAGTGCCCCAAGGACAGGGGGCGACGAGCAGTACTTC. Translating it yields CSAPRTGGDEQYF. J is TRBJ2-7 and V is TRBV20-1; TRBD1 agrees at 11 bases. Germline CDR1 DFQATT, CDR2 SNEGSKA (reference sequence). The CDR3 is 13 residues long. V dropped 6 bases and J dropped 5; count of bases not matched to a gene: 6.

This chain joins TRBV20-1 and TRBJ2-4; D gene ambiguous. Trimming stripped 1 base from V and 0 bases from J, with 10 bases between. The CDR3 extends over 15 amino acids. Germline V CDR1 and CDR2: DFQATT, SNEGSKA (reference sequence). The CDR3 here is CSARGGFIAKNIQYF. The CDR3 coding sequence is TGCAGTGCTAGAGGGGGTTTCATAGCCAAAAACATTCAGTACTTC.

This chain uses TRBV12-3 or TRBV12-4 with TRBJ1-2; 7 bases map to TRBD1. The CDR3 is made up of 16 amino acids. V lost 7 bases, J lost 8 bases, and 19 bases stayed unmatched. DNA of the CDR3: TGTGCCAGCACGGCCGGACAGGTCCCATTGGGGGGGGGCTACACCTTC. Translation: CASTAGQVPLGGGYTF.

The sample holds many counts of this clonotype. V gene TRBV28 combines with J gene TRBJ2-4, with 7 bases that match TRBD2. CDR1 is MDHEN and CDR2 is SYDVKM in the germline V gene. The ends lost 3 bases at V and 8 bases at J; junction bases unmatched: 10. This CDR3 is built from 15 residues. CDR3 DNA sequence: TGTGCCAGCAGTTTTATGTGGGAGGGCCAGGACATTCAGTACTTC. This sequence encodes CASSFMWEGQDIQYF.

V usage is TRBV24-1 and J usage is TRBJ2-5; no reliable D call. CDR3 size: 14 residues. Germline V gene data show CDR1 as KGHDR and CDR2 as SFDVKD. With 4 bases removed from V and 5 bases from J, the gap between germline ends came to 13 bases. CDR3 nucleotide sequence: TGTGCCACCAGTGACATCGGAACGCGTGAGACCCAGTACTTC. This encodes CATSDIGTRETQYF.

CDR3 nucleotides: TGTGCCAGCAGCTGGGCCGGGACAGGGAACACCGGGGAGCTGTTTTTT. Encoded protein: CASSWAGTGNTGELFF. This chain uses TRBV5-5 with TRBJ2-2, with TRBD1 identical over 8 bases. Germline values: CDR1 SGHKS, CDR2 YYEKEE (reference sequence). The CDR3 runs 16 residues. The V gene end was trimmed by 3 bases and the J gene end by 1 base; junction bases not matched to a gene: 5.

A few counts support this clonotype. The rearrangement links TRBV20-1 to TRBJ1-1; D possibly corresponds to TRBD1 (5 bases). This CDR3 is 15 amino acids long. Germline CDR1 and CDR2: DFQATT and SNEGSKA (reference sequence). The V gene lost 0 bases and the J gene lost 4 bases, with 15 bases spanning the gap. CDR3 residues: CSARDLSPGGTEAFF. The DNA of the CDR3 is TGCAGTGCTAGAGATCTAAGTCCCGGGGGCACTGAAGCTTTCTTT.

This clonotype came up a few times. The V call is TRBV6-1, the J call TRBJ2-1; 10 bases map to TRBD2. Trimming cost V 6 bases and J 0 bases; bases outside gene matches: 8. CDR3 length: 17 residues. CDR1 MNHNS and CDR2 SASEGT come from the germline V gene. The CDR3 DNA follows: TGTGCCAGCAGCCGGAGCGGGAGGGGGTACTCCTACAATGAGCAGTTCTTC. It yields the protein CASSRSGRGYSYNEQFF.

In this sample, this clonotype turned up once. This chain's CDR3 is CAITPGREGDEQYF. CDR3 bases: TGTGCCATCACCCCCGGACGGGAAGGAGACGAGCAGTACTTC. This chain connects TRBV10-3 to TRBJ2-7, with D maybe TRBD2 (5 bases). The CDR3 consists of 14 residues. CDR1 is ENHRY and CDR2 is SYGVKD in the germline V gene. Trimming stripped 7 bases from V and 5 bases from J, with 18 bases between.

The chain employs TRBV6-1 and TRBJ1-1; the D gene is possibly TRBD1 (6 bases). CDR3 length: 13 residues. V dropped 6 bases and J dropped 3 bases, with 11 bases sitting between them. CDR1 MNHNS and CDR2 SASEGT come from the germline V gene. The CDR3 reads CASSRTVHTEAFF. DNA of the CDR3: TGTGCCAGCAGCAGGACAGTACACACTGAAGCTTTCTTT.

A few counts support this clonotype. The genes are TRBV20-1 and TRBJ2-3; 10 positions match TRBD2. CDR1 is DFQATT and CDR2 is SNEGSKA in the germline V gene (reference sequence). CDR3 length equals 13 residues. After removal of 3 bases from V and 8 bases from J, the junction contained 5 bases not matched to a gene. CDR3 in amino acids: CSASGLAGVTQYF. The CDR3 nucleotides are TGCAGTGCTAGTGGTCTAGCGGGAGTTACGCAGTATTTT.

Many counts were recorded for this clonotype. This rearrangement joins TRBV4-3 to TRBJ2-3; D gene unclear. The CDR3 has 18 amino acids. Trimming removed 2 bases at V and 3 bases at J, with 21 bases between. In germline, CDR1 is LGHNA, CDR2 YSLEER. CDR3 coding DNA: TGCGCCAGCAGCCAACACGGCGCCAGGATTCAGTGGACAGATACGCAGTATTTT. Its protein is CASSQHGARIQWTDTQYF.

This clonotype was picked up a small number of times. V gene TRBV5-1 combines with J gene TRBJ1-2; D may be TRBD1 (5 bases). The V end was cut by 0 bases, the J end by 8 bases, with 14 bases between. The CDR3 is 14 amino acids. Looked up from germline, CDR1 is SGHRS and CDR2 is YFSETQ. CDR3 bases: TGCGCCAGCAGCTTGGACGGGGGGACCAGGGGCTACACCTTC. As protein: CASSLDGGTRGYTF. The full variable domain, completed using reference TRBV5-1 and TRBJ1-2, is KAGVTQTPRYLIKTRGQQVTLSCSPISGHRSVSWYQQTPGQGLQFLFEYFSETQRNKGNFPGRFSGRQFSNSRSEMNVSTLELGDSALYLCASSLDGGTRGYTFGSGTRLTVV.

In this sample, this clonotype turned up a few times. V and J are TRBV6-2 or TRBV6-3 and TRBJ2-3; no reliable D call. This CDR3 has 15 residues. Germline-derived CDR1 and CDR2 are MNHEY and SVGEGT. Trimming pared 2 bases from V and 0 bases from J, leaving 9 bases between. CDR3 loop: CASSYPWFSTDTQYF. CDR3 DNA sequence: TGTGCCAGCAGTTACCCGTGGTTTAGCACAGATACGCAGTATTTT.

Ten or more counts support this clonotype. J is TRBJ2-7 and V is TRBV7-9; D gene uncertain. With 5 bases removed from V and 6 bases from J, the gap between germline ends came to 11 bases. Germline V gene lookup returns CDR1 SEHNR and CDR2 FQNEAQ (reference sequence). The CDR3 totals 12 residues. CDR3 protein: CASSDRMSEQYF. Here the CDR3 DNA reads TGTGCCAGCAGCGATCGCATGAGCGAGCAGTACTTC. Looking up the rest from reference TRBV7-9 and TRBJ2-7 gives the full variable domain: DTGVSQNPRHKITKRGQNVTFRCDPISEHNRLYWYRQTLGQGPEFLTYFQNEAQLEKSRLLSDRFSAERPKGSFSTLEIQRTEQGDSAMYLCASSDRMSEQYFGPGTRLTVT.

This clonotype was detected many times. The V gene is TRBV20-1, the J gene TRBJ1-1; D is perhaps TRBD1 (5 bases). Germline V CDR1 and CDR2: DFQATT, SNEGSKA (reference sequence). CDR3 length: 12 residues. In nucleotides, the CDR3 is TGCATAACGGGACTGATGAACACTGAAGCTTTCTTT. Its protein is CITGLMNTEAFF.

A few counts support this clonotype. The gene calls are TRBV4-1 and TRBJ1-2; 7 bases line up with TRBD1. The germline V gene encodes CDR1 MGHRA and CDR2 YSYEKL. The CDR3 has 16 residues. The ends lost 1 base at V and 0 bases at J; junction bases unmatched: 5. CDR3 in amino acids: CASSQGTGETNYGYTF. Written as DNA, the CDR3 is TGCGCCAGCAGCCAAGGGACAGGCGAGACTAACTATGGCTACACCTTC.

The J gene is TRBJ2-3, the V gene TRBV13; 9 positions agree with TRBD2. The CDR3 consists of 18 residues. CDR1 is PRHDT, CDR2 FYEKMQ, per germline (reference sequence). J was trimmed by 1 base and V by 6 bases; bases with no gene match: 14. This CDR3 reads CASRFSGSRFVGTDTQYF. CDR3 DNA sequence: TGTGCCAGCAGGTTTAGCGGGAGTAGATTCGTCGGCACAGATACGCAGTATTTT.

This clonotype was detected only a few times. The chain combines TRBV2 with TRBJ1-3; TRBD1 is a possible D gene (6 bases). Trimming left V 9 bases short and J 4 bases short, with 13 bases between. This CDR3 has 13 amino acids. CDR1 is SNHLY, CDR2 FYNNEI, per germline. CDR3 region: CARNRDDGNTIYF. CDR3 in DNA: TGTGCCAGAAACAGGGATGACGGAAACACCATATATTTT. Using reference TRBV2 and TRBJ1-3 for the parts outside the CDR3, the full variable domain is EPEVTQTPSHQVTQMGQEVILRCVPISNHLYFYWYRQILGQKVEFLVSFYNNEISEKSEIFDDQFSVERPDGSNFTLKIRSTKLEDSAMYFCARNRDDGNTIYFGEGSWLTVV.

The chain is built from TRBV3-1 and TRBJ1-5; a weak D match, TRBD1 (5 bases). From germline, CDR1 is LGHDT and CDR2 YNNKEL (reference sequence). The CDR3 spans 16 residues. Trimming removed 4 bases from V and 6 bases from J, with 19 bases in between. CDR3 residues: CASSPGTNGVSQPQHF. The CDR3 region has the DNA TGTGCCAGCAGCCCCGGGACGAATGGGGTCAGTCAGCCCCAGCATTTT.

This clonotype showed up just a few times. This chain connects TRBV4-1 to TRBJ2-7; perhaps TRBD2 as D (6 bases). The germline V gene encodes CDR1 MGHRA and CDR2 YSYEKL. The CDR3 contains 15 residues. Trimming removed 2 bases from V and 3 bases from J, with 14 bases in between. For the CDR3, the DNA is TGCGCCAGCAGCCAACCTACTAGCCGATTCTACGAGCAGTACTTC. It codes for CASSQPTSRFYEQYF.

Only one count was recorded for this clonotype. Written as DNA, the CDR3 is TGTGCCAGCAGCCCTTCTCGGCTTTCCAGCTCTGGGGCCAACGTCCTGACTTTC. Translation: CASSPSRLSSSGANVLTF. The chain joins TRBV4-2 to TRBJ2-6; D is undetermined. Trimming removed 4 bases at V and 0 bases at J, with 16 bases between. The germline V gene encodes CDR1 LGHNA and CDR2 YNFKEQ. The CDR3 spans 18 residues.

This clonotype was found a few times. This chain joins TRBV5-1 and TRBJ1-2; 7 bases align to TRBD1. CDR1 and CDR2 from the germline V gene are SGHRS and YFSETQ. This CDR3 contains 18 residues. V was clipped by 3 bases and J by 0 bases; unmatched bases: 14. The CDR3 DNA reads TGCGCCAGCAGCTCTTTCTCTGACAGGGAGAAAGCTAACTATGGCTACACCTTC. Residues: CASSSFSDREKANYGYTF.

This chain links TRBV6-5 with TRBJ2-7; no clear D gene. Looked up from germline, CDR1 is MNHEY and CDR2 is SVGAGI. Trimming cost V 2 bases and J 5 bases, with 16 bases left between them. The CDR3 sequence is 15 residues long. The CDR3 bases are TGTGCCAGCAGTTACGCAAGGTTCGCGGCTAACGAGCAGTACTTC. Translating it yields CASSYARFAANEQYF.

The chain links TRBV5-1 to TRBJ2-1; 8 nucleotides align to TRBD2. The V and J ends lost 0 bases and 8 bases, in that order; junction bases with no gene match: 10. Per germline, CDR1 SGHRS and CDR2 YFSETQ. This CDR3 is 16 amino acids long. CDR3 region: CASSLVAGGPWDEQFF. CDR3 DNA sequence: TGCGCCAGCAGCTTGGTGGCGGGAGGCCCGTGGGATGAGCAGTTCTTC. Looking up the rest from reference TRBV5-1 and TRBJ2-1 gives the full variable domain: KAGVTQTPRYLIKTRGQQVTLSCSPISGHRSVSWYQQTPGQGLQFLFEYFSETQRNKGNFPGRFSGRQFSNSRSEMNVSTLELGDSALYLCASSLVAGGPWDEQFFGPGTRLTVL.

This clonotype was counted ten times or more. This chain connects TRBV6-2 or TRBV6-3 to TRBJ2-1; 8 bases match TRBD2. Germline loops: CDR1 MNHEY, CDR2 SVGEGT. V trimming: 5 bases; J trimming: 9 bases; junction bases outside the gene matches: 6. This CDR3 has 13 amino acids. This CDR3 is CASSLGLASEQFF. CDR3 in DNA: TGTGCCAGCAGTCTTGGACTAGCTAGTGAGCAGTTCTTC.

This clonotype was counted ten times or more. The CDR3, as DNA: TGCAGTGCACGAGGCCTAGCGGGAATCACAGATACGCAGTATTTT. Its protein product is CSARGLAGITDTQYF. The V call is TRBV20-1, the J call TRBJ2-3; 9 nucleotides match TRBD2. The CDR3 sequence is 15 residues long. The ends lost 6 bases at V and 2 bases at J; junction bases unmatched: 9. Germline CDR1 DFQATT, CDR2 SNEGSKA (reference sequence).

V and J are TRBV6-2 or TRBV6-3 and TRBJ1-1; D unresolved. Deletions cut 6 bases from V and 4 bases from J, with 18 bases between. Per the germline V gene, CDR1 is MNHEY and CDR2 is SVGEGT. The CDR3 loop spans 15 amino acids. DNA for the CDR3: TGTGCCAGCAGAAAAGCCTACCGATACCCCACTGAAGCTTTCTTT. Its translation is CASRKAYRYPTEAFF.

The J gene is TRBJ1-1, the V gene TRBV30; possibly TRBD1 for D (5 bases). There are 13 residues in the CDR3. The germline V and J ends were trimmed by 2 bases and 4 bases, with 11 bases remaining between them. Germline V gene sequence: CDR1 GTSNPN, CDR2 SVGIG (reference sequence). The CDR3 sequence: CAWSFRGATEAFF. As DNA, the CDR3 is TGTGCCTGGAGTTTTAGGGGAGCCACTGAAGCTTTCTTT.

This clonotype was seen ten or more times. V gene TRBV7-2 combines with J gene TRBJ2-3; 10 nucleotides line up with TRBD2. This CDR3 spans 17 amino acids. The V gene's germline CDR1 is SGHTA and CDR2 FQGNSA. With 5 bases clipped from V and 0 bases from J, the junction kept 8 bases outside the gene matches. For the CDR3, the DNA is TGTGCCAGCAGCCCCTATGCTAGCGGGGGTAGCACAGATACGCAGTATTTT. As protein: CASSPYASGGSTDTQYF.